This TCR beta chain was found in a study of CD8 T cells in Susac syndrome. An input of about 0.5 to 1 ug of RNA was subjected to reverse transcription using random hexamers. Using its own MiXCR run on the immunoSEQ multiplex PCR reads, TCRdb lists one record per CDR3 protein. The table includes about 190,000 distinct CDR3 sequences, roughly 94% detected once. The CDR3 contains 12 residues. Germline CDR1 MNHEY, CDR2 SVGEGT. Between the trimmed V and J ends, which lost 6 bases and 2 bases, there was a span of 8 bases. The sequence derives from a human donor in good health. Sequencing input: CD4+ T cells from PBMCs. This sequence joins TRBV6-2 or TRBV6-3 and TRBJ2-7; D gene unclear. The CDR3: CASRGPTYEQYF. Here the CDR3 DNA reads TGTGCCAGCAGAGGACCGACCTACGAGCAGTACTTC.